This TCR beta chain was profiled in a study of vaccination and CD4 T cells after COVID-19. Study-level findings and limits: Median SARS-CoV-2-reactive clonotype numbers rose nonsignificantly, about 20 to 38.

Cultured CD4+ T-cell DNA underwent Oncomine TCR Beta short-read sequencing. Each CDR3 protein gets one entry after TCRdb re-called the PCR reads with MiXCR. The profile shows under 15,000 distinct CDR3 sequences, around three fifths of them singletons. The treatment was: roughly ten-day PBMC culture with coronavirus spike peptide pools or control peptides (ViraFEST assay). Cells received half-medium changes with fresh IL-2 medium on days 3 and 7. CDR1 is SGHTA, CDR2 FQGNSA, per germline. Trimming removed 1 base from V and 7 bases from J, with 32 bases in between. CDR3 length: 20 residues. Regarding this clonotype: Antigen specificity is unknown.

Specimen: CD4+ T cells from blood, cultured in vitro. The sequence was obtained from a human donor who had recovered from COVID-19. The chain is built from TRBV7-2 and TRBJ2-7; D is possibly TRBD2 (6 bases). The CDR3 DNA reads TGTGCCAGCAGCTTAGATCCCAGGGAGGATACGAGGGAGAGTCGGCAAGAGCAGTACTTC. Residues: CASSLDPREDTRESRQEQYF.